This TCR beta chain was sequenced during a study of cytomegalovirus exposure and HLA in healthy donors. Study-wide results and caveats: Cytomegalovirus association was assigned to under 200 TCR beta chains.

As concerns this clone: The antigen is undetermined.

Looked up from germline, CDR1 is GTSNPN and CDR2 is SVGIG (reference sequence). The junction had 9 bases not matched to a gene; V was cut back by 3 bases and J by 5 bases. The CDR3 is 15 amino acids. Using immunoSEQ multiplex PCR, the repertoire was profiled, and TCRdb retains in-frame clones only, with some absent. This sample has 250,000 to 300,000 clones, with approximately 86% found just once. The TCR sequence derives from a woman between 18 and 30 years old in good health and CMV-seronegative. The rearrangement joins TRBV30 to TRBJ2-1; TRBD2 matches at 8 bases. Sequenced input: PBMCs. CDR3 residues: CAWRNGLAGDNEQFF. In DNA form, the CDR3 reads TGTGCCTGGAGGAACGGGCTAGCGGGTGACAATGAGCAGTTCTTC.